The clone carrying this T cell receptor beta chain has only a few counts. The antigen is undetermined. V was pared by 2 bases and J by 5 bases, with 13 bases of the junction left unmatched. CDR3 length: 17 residues. Germline CDR1 is SGHAT and CDR2 is FQNNGV. The entry originates in a study of T cell responses to AZD1222 COVID-19 vaccine. Overall study: Doses given second, at about 4 or about 12 weeks, were pooled.

Study outcomes and limitations: No day 14 peak samples; only post-peak repertoires were characterized.

The method was immunoSEQ multiplex PCR; TCRdb's version includes in-frame clones alone and lacks a portion of them. The sample shows almost 65,000 clones, roughly 84% of them seen only once. Sequencing used peripheral blood, obtained on day 0 of AZD1222 vaccination. This chain links TRBV11-2 with TRBJ2-5; the match to TRBD2 covers 8 bases. The TCR was taken from an adult in good health. The CDR3 spells CASSLNSQAGGRETQYF. The CDR3 bases are TGTGCCAGCAGCTTAAACTCCCAGGCGGGGGGTAGGGAGACCCAGTACTTC.